Listed below are T cell receptor beta chains from one sample, sequenced in a study of identical twins. TCRdb re-called the 5' RACE reads with MiXCR, one entry per CDR3 protein. Of about 890,000 distinct CDR3 sequences in the sample, approximately 13% were seen once. This sample was shared with a second study, whose subject was yellow fever vaccine responses in identical twins.

The sequencing input was PBMCs. These receptors all stem from a woman in her late teens or twenties in good health. Both conserved end residues are trimmed from each CDR3. D genes are given only for firm matches.

v_gene: TRBV12-3/TRBV12-4; j_gene: TRBJ1-1; d_gene: NA; CDR3aa: ASSPRQWEGTEAF
v_gene: TRBV6-5; j_gene: TRBJ1-3; d_gene: NA; CDR3aa: ASSSRAETIY
v_gene: TRBV6-2/TRBV6-3; j_gene: TRBJ2-4; d_gene: NA; CDR3aa: ASSYPQLLAKNIQY
v_gene: TRBV3-1; j_gene: TRBJ2-7; d_gene: TRBD1; CDR3aa: ASSQTTGGYEQY
v_gene: TRBV28; j_gene: TRBJ1-1; d_gene: TRBD1; CDR3aa: ASSPDRVRETF
v_gene: TRBV28; j_gene: TRBJ2-1; d_gene: NA; CDR3aa: ASPPPNTYNEQF
v_gene: TRBV19; j_gene: TRBJ1-2; d_gene: NA; CDR3aa: ASSTREVA
v_gene: TRBV15; j_gene: TRBJ2-1; d_gene: NA; CDR3aa: ATSRDGQGNYNEQF
v_gene: TRBV5-1; j_gene: TRBJ1-2; d_gene: TRBD1; CDR3aa: ASSPLGTGGNYGYT
v_gene: TRBV19; j_gene: TRBJ2-2; d_gene: TRBD2; CDR3aa: ASRRETSGYTGELF
v_gene: TRBV28; j_gene: TRBJ2-5; d_gene: NA; CDR3aa: ASSTRFTTGVETQY
v_gene: TRBV9; j_gene: TRBJ1-1; d_gene: NA; CDR3aa: ASSVGEGMVEAF
v_gene: TRBV6-4; j_gene: TRBJ2-3; d_gene: NA; CDR3aa: ASKMAREHPDTDTQY
v_gene: TRBV10-3; j_gene: TRBJ2-3; d_gene: TRBD1; CDR3aa: AISEATPGTGVPDTQY
v_gene: TRBV2; j_gene: TRBJ1-2; d_gene: TRBD1; CDR3aa: ANPGQGDGYT
v_gene: TRBV3-1; j_gene: TRBJ1-5; d_gene: NA; CDR3aa: ASSQDVGRNQPQH
v_gene: TRBV4-2; j_gene: TRBJ1-5; d_gene: NA; CDR3aa: ASSGTGSGGNQPQH
v_gene: TRBV20-1; j_gene: TRBJ1-4; d_gene: NA; CDR3aa: SAHVGSGEKLF
v_gene: TRBV12-3/TRBV12-4; j_gene: TRBJ1-5; d_gene: TRBD1; CDR3aa: ASSALQGVGQPQH
v_gene: TRBV12-3/TRBV12-4; j_gene: TRBJ2-5; d_gene: TRBD2; CDR3aa: ASRTGLAVQETQY
v_gene: TRBV3-1; j_gene: TRBJ2-3; d_gene: TRBD2; CDR3aa: ASSGLAGALLSDTQY
v_gene: TRBV20-1; j_gene: TRBJ1-5; d_gene: NA; CDR3aa: SAKAGNQPQH
v_gene: TRBV12-3/TRBV12-4; j_gene: TRBJ2-1; d_gene: TRBD2; CDR3aa: ASSKLSGGSYNEQF
v_gene: TRBV20-1; j_gene: TRBJ2-7; d_gene: NA; CDR3aa: SARAVSGEQY
v_gene: TRBV20-1; j_gene: TRBJ2-5; d_gene: NA; CDR3aa: SASAGMSLQETQY
v_gene: TRBV28; j_gene: TRBJ1-1; d_gene: TRBD1; CDR3aa: ASTRYRGTNTEAF
v_gene: TRBV6-6; j_gene: TRBJ2-1; d_gene: NA; CDR3aa: ASSDSNHNEQF
v_gene: TRBV10-3; j_gene: TRBJ1-6; d_gene: NA; CDR3aa: AISDRAVDNSPLH
v_gene: TRBV12-3/TRBV12-4; j_gene: TRBJ1-2; d_gene: NA; CDR3aa: ASRPTGVAGYT
v_gene: TRBV10-3; j_gene: TRBJ1-1; d_gene: NA; CDR3aa: AIREGSGNTEAF
v_gene: TRBV20-1; j_gene: TRBJ2-1; d_gene: NA; CDR3aa: SARKGTFNEQF
v_gene: TRBV27; j_gene: TRBJ2-3; d_gene: NA; CDR3aa: ASSLGTQWDTQY
v_gene: TRBV6-1; j_gene: TRBJ1-5; d_gene: NA; CDR3aa: ASKPVWEPQH
v_gene: TRBV7-9; j_gene: TRBJ2-1; d_gene: NA; CDR3aa: ASSKDRSYNEQF
v_gene: TRBV29-1; j_gene: TRBJ2-7; d_gene: TRBD2; CDR3aa: SVVSGSYEQY
v_gene: TRBV7-9; j_gene: TRBJ2-5; d_gene: NA; CDR3aa: ASTRLRQYQETQY
v_gene: TRBV27; j_gene: TRBJ2-3; d_gene: TRBD1; CDR3aa: ASSPLRDSGTDTQY
v_gene: TRBV14; j_gene: TRBJ2-1; d_gene: TRBD2; CDR3aa: ASSQGLAVNEQF
v_gene: TRBV5-5; j_gene: TRBJ2-7; d_gene: TRBD2; CDR3aa: ASSLGGLAREQY
v_gene: TRBV7-9; j_gene: TRBJ2-1; d_gene: TRBD2; CDR3aa: ASSSKLGTIEF
v_gene: TRBV6-1; j_gene: TRBJ2-7; d_gene: TRBD1; CDR3aa: ASSPRQGPYEQY
v_gene: TRBV5-1; j_gene: TRBJ2-2; d_gene: NA; CDR3aa: ASSLEARSTGELF
v_gene: TRBV24-1; j_gene: TRBJ2-5; d_gene: NA; CDR3aa: ATSDSLSTRQETQY
v_gene: TRBV5-5; j_gene: TRBJ1-1; d_gene: TRBD1; CDR3aa: ASSSGQGLVEAEAF
v_gene: TRBV7-9; j_gene: TRBJ2-2; d_gene: NA; CDR3aa: ASSPRGANTGELF
v_gene: TRBV20-1; j_gene: TRBJ2-7; d_gene: NA; CDR3aa: SARGEYEQY
v_gene: TRBV6-2/TRBV6-3; j_gene: TRBJ2-3; d_gene: NA; CDR3aa: ASSYLDLTDTQY
v_gene: TRBV7-9; j_gene: TRBJ2-7; d_gene: TRBD1; CDR3aa: ASSLGAGTGGPYEQY
v_gene: TRBV12-3/TRBV12-4; j_gene: TRBJ2-1; d_gene: TRBD2; CDR3aa: ASSPLAGVREQF
v_gene: TRBV24-1; j_gene: TRBJ1-2; d_gene: TRBD1; CDR3aa: ATSRDRAYGYT
v_gene: TRBV6-5; j_gene: TRBJ1-1; d_gene: TRBD1; CDR3aa: ASSYQTGTNTEAF